The entry that follows covers one T cell receptor beta chain sequence. V shed 10 bases, J shed 1 base, and the junction held 3 bases outside the gene matches. The CDR3 length is 13 residues. Germline loops: CDR1 LNHDA, CDR2 SQIVND (reference sequence). This specimen comes from a study of identifying expanded T cells in peripheral blood. During the collection period, no donor immune events like infections were recorded. Sequencing used immunoSEQ multiplex PCR; TCRdb keeps in-frame clones, though not all of them. This repertoire shows about 110,000 clones, about nine tenths found once; its top ten account for 7.5% to 9.5%.

The chain joins TRBV19 to TRBJ1-1; TRBD1 agrees at 10 bases. The sample taken for sequencing was blood. The TCR was taken from a person between 18 and 75 years old in good health. Here the CDR3 DNA reads TGTGCCACCTGGGACAGGGGGAACACTGAAGCTTTCTTT. Its translation: CATWDRGNTEAFF.